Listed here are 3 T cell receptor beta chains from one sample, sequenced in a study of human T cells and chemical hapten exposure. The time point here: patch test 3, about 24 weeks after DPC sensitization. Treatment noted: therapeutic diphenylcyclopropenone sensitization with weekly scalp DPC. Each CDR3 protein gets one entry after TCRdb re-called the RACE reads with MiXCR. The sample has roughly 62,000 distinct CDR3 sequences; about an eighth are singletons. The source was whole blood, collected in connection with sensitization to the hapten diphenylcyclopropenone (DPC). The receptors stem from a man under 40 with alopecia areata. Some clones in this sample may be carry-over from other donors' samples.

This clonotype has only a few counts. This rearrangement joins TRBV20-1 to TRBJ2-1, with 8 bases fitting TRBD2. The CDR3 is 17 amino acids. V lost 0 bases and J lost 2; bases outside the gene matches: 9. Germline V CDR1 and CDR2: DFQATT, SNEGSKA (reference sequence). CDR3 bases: TGCAGTGCTAGAGATTTAGAACGGGGGGGCCCCTACAATGAGCAGTTCTTC. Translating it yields CSARDLERGGPYNEQFF.

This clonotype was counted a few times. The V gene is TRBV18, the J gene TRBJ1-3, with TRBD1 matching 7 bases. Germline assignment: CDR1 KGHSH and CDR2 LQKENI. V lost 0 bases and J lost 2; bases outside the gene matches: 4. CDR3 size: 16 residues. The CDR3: CASSPPNRGAGNTIYF. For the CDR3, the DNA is TGTGCCAGCTCACCACCGAACAGGGGCGCTGGAAACACCATATATTTT.

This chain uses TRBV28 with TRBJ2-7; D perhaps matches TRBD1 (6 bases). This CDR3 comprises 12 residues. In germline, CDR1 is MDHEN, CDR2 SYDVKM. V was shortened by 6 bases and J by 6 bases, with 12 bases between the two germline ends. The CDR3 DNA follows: TGTGCCAGCAGGACAACAGGGTCCGAGCAGTACTTC. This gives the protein CASRTTGSEQYF.